This T cell receptor beta chain derives from a study of beta chain features in type 1 diabetes. Turning to the study itself: Across the samples, about 100 million sorted cells were examined in total. Findings of the study overall: Among patients with Type 1 diabetes, TCRB CDR3s were moderately but significantly shorter in every one of the four CD4+ subsets. It was among patients, rather than healthy donors, that naive, central memory and Treg TCRB repertoires appeared more similar. When VDJ junctions were examined, type 1 diabetes patients showed fewer insertions and more deletions.

All of the isolated RNA was reverse transcribed, so expressed TCRB transcripts were sequenced. Sequenced by immunoSEQ multiplex PCR; TCRdb stores in-frame clones only, minus some. The table records almost 350,000 clones, around 9.3% of them present only once. CDR3 size: 13 residues. V lost 6 bases to trimming and J lost 1 base, with 8 bases between them. The V gene's germline CDR1 is SGHNT and CDR2 YENEEA. This clone has just one count. The antigen is not known. The sample taken for sequencing was central memory CD4+ T cells from blood. V and J are TRBV11-3 and TRBJ2-3; the D is unclear. This TCR was sampled from a man aged 30-40 years with type 1 diabetes. As DNA, the CDR3 is TGTGCCAGCAGTCGAGGTGGCACAGATACGCAGTATTTT. The encoded protein is CASSRGGTDTQYF.